The clone carrying this T cell receptor (beta chain) was observed a single time. Its target is not known. Germline V gene lookup returns CDR1 SGHKS and CDR2 YYEKEE (reference sequence). Trimming removed 4 bases from V and 3 bases from J; junction bases left unmatched: 5. The CDR3 consists of 14 residues. The sample belongs to a study of CD8 T cells in ankylosing spondylitis. Libraries for TCR beta were made by quantitative 5'-RACE with molecular barcodes. TCRdb ran MiXCR on the 5' RACE reads and lists one entry per CDR3 protein. The sample yields about 440,000 distinct CDR3 sequences, about 15% seen once. Study-wide results and caveats: A motif of seven or eight highly homologous TCR beta variants was seen as apparently characteristic of ankylosing spondylitis blood. In the blood and synovial fluid of reactive arthritis, some motif variants had been previously reported.

The sample comprised blood, either unsorted or a sorted T cell fraction (not recorded which). This TCR derives from a male donor with ankylosing spondylitis. The V and J genes are TRBV5-5 and TRBJ2-5; 8 bases are a match to TRBD2. The CDR3 loop reads CASSPGGFKETQYF. The DNA of the CDR3 is TGTGCCAGCAGCCCGGGGGGGTTTAAAGAGACCCAGTACTTC.